The 25 T cell receptor beta chains below were found in one sample sequenced in a study of T cell responses to AZD1222 COVID-19 vaccine. Profiled with immunoSEQ multiplex PCR; TCRdb holds only in-frame clones, not every one. Here the sample spans 110,000 to 150,000 clones, about 90% being singletons. The material sequenced was peripheral blood, taken 28 days after the second AZD1222 dose. Receptor source: an adult who received the AZD1222 COVID-19 vaccine.

The rearrangement links TRBV7-3 to TRBJ2-6, with 7 bases matching TRBD1. Germline V gene sequence: CDR1 SGHTA, CDR2 FQGTGA. The CDR3 extends over 19 amino acids. With 5 bases clipped from V and 0 bases from J, the junction kept 13 bases outside the gene matches. CDR3 sequence reads: CASSVRRGTARSGANVLTF. In DNA form, the CDR3 reads TGTGCCAGCAGCGTGAGGCGAGGGACAGCTCGCTCTGGGGCCAACGTCCTGACTTTC.

V gene TRBV6-5 combines with J gene TRBJ1-3, with 8 bases that match TRBD1. The germline gives CDR1 MNHEY, CDR2 SVGAGI. The CDR3 is 15 amino acids. The junction had 11 bases not matched to a gene; V was cut back by 10 bases and J by 3 bases. The CDR3 nucleotides read TGTGCCACCCGGGGCCAGGGGGCTTTTGGAAACACCATATATTTT. It encodes CATRGQGAFGNTIYF.

The CDR3 DNA sequence: TGTGCCAGCAGCCTGCGACAGGCTGGAAACACCATATATTTT. This translates into CASSLRQAGNTIYF. The V call is TRBV7-9, the J call TRBJ1-3, with D perhaps matching TRBD1 (6 bases). Per the germline V gene, CDR1 is SEHNR and CDR2 is FQNEAQ (reference sequence). The CDR3 covers 14 residues. Trimming cost V 5 bases and J 2 bases, with 10 bases left between them. The whole variable domain, filled in from reference TRBV7-9 and TRBJ1-3, reads DTGVSQNPRHKITKRGQNVTFRCDPISEHNRLYWYRQTLGQGPEFLTYFQNEAQLEKSRLLSDRFSAERPKGSFSTLEIQRTEQGDSAMYLCASSLRQAGNTIYFGEGSWLTVV.

V usage is TRBV30 and J usage is TRBJ1-3; D remains unclear. Germline V gene data show CDR1 as GTSNPN and CDR2 as SVGIG (reference sequence). This CDR3 contains 13 residues. The V gene lost 2 bases and the J gene lost 0 bases, with 5 bases spanning the gap. The CDR3 DNA sequence: TGTGCCTGGAGTCAACTCTCTGGAAACACCATATATTTT. This sequence encodes CAWSQLSGNTIYF.

This clone was seen more than once but under ten times. The chain carries TRBV6-2 or TRBV6-3 and TRBJ2-1, with 7 bases that match TRBD2. V gave up 2 bases and J gave up 6 bases; unmatched junction bases: 7. The germline V gene encodes CDR1 MNHEY and CDR2 SVGEGT. The CDR3 contains 15 residues. CDR3 sequence: CASSYGPGRGNEQFF. The CDR3 region has the DNA TGTGCCAGCAGTTACGGGCCAGGGAGGGGCAATGAGCAGTTCTTC.

This sequence joins TRBV6-6 and TRBJ1-1, with D possibly matching TRBD1 (6 bases). The CDR3 sequence is 13 residues long. Germline V lookup: CDR1 MNHNY, CDR2 SVGAGI (reference sequence). Trimming shortened V by 6 bases and J by 3 bases, and 11 bases separated the two germline ends. The CDR3 loop reads CASSRRGDTEAFF. CDR3 DNA sequence: TGTGCCAGCAGCCGAAGGGGGGACACTGAAGCTTTCTTT.

The genes are TRBV28 and TRBJ1-5; D is perhaps TRBD1 (5 bases). The CDR3 spans 15 residues. V was trimmed by 6 bases and J by 6 bases, leaving 18 bases between them. Germline V gene sequence: CDR1 MDHEN, CDR2 SYDVKM. This CDR3 is CASRVGDRGGQPQHF. The CDR3 DNA reads as TGTGCCAGCAGAGTTGGGGACCGGGGGGGTCAGCCCCAGCATTTT.

The V gene is TRBV5-4, the J gene TRBJ2-1; 13 bases map to TRBD2. Germline V gene data show CDR1 as SGHNT and CDR2 as YYREEE (reference sequence). CDR3 length equals 15 residues. V lost 3 bases to trimming and J lost 8 bases; unmatched junction nucleotides: 5. The CDR3 here is CASSSLAGGFHEQFF. CDR3 in DNA: TGTGCCAGCAGCTCACTAGCGGGAGGGTTTCATGAGCAGTTCTTC.

This sequence joins TRBV5-1 and TRBJ2-3; TRBD1 aligns across 9 bases. CDR1 is SGHRS and CDR2 is YFSETQ in the germline V gene. Germline trimming cut 7 bases from V and 4 bases from J; bases unmatched to any gene: 10. The CDR3 length is 15 residues. DNA for the CDR3: TGCGCCAGCGGCTGGGGACAGGGTGGCGCAGATACGCAGTATTTT. Protein sequence: CASGWGQGGADTQYF.

The V call is TRBV19, the J call TRBJ2-1, with D maybe TRBD2 (6 bases). This CDR3 is 15 amino acids long. Germline-derived CDR1 and CDR2 are LNHDA and SQIVND (reference sequence). V was trimmed by 7 bases and J by 6 bases, leaving 19 bases between them. In DNA, the CDR3 is TGTGCCAGTACCTCACCCTCCCGGGGGTCCAATGAGCAGTTCTTC. Translation gives CASTSPSRGSNEQFF.

About this clone itself: A junction boundary mismatches the germline segment, possibly from a read error. The J gene is TRBJ1-2, the V gene TRBV20-1; no reliable D call. The germline V gene encodes CDR1 DFQATT and CDR2 SNEGSKA (reference sequence). The CDR3 consists of 10 residues. The CDR3 DNA reads as TGCAGTGCTTACATGGGAGTACTCAACTTC. It is translated as CSAYMGVLNF.

This sequence joins TRBV5-1 and TRBJ1-5; no definite D call. This CDR3 is 17 amino acids long. Trimming stripped 0 bases from V and 2 bases from J, with 15 bases between. CDR1 and CDR2 from the germline V gene are SGHRS and YFSETQ. In nucleotides, the CDR3 is TGCGCCAGCAGCTTGGGGGGTCCGGGAAGGGGCAATCAGCCCCAGCATTTT. Encoded protein: CASSLGGPGRGNQPQHF. Drawing the rest from reference TRBV5-1 and TRBJ1-5, the complete variable domain is KAGVTQTPRYLIKTRGQQVTLSCSPISGHRSVSWYQQTPGQGLQFLFEYFSETQRNKGNFPGRFSGRQFSNSRSEMNVSTLELGDSALYLCASSLGGPGRGNQPQHFGDGTRLSIL.

The chain is built from TRBV27 and TRBJ2-7; 11 bases match TRBD1. CDR1 and CDR2 from the germline V gene are MNHEY and SMNVEV (reference sequence). V trimming: 7 bases; J trimming: 3 bases; junction bases outside the gene matches: 8. This CDR3 is 15 amino acids long. CDR3 region: CASTRLGTGGYEQYF. For the CDR3, the DNA is TGTGCCAGCACCAGGTTGGGGACAGGGGGCTACGAGCAGTACTTC.

This clone was recorded once. The CDR3 is CASGHLDTQYF. The CDR3 DNA is TGTGCCAGCGGACACTTAGATACGCAGTATTTT. The chain carries TRBV28 and TRBJ2-3, with D possibly matching TRBD1 (5 bases). The CDR3 length is 11 residues. Germline V gene data show CDR1 as MDHEN and CDR2 as SYDVKM. V was pared by 8 bases and J by 5 bases, with 8 bases between.

The rearrangement joins TRBV2 to TRBJ2-3; D is uncertain. The CDR3 is 12 amino acids. Trimming cost V 2 bases and J 9 bases, with 9 bases left between them. In germline, CDR1 is SNHLY, CDR2 FYNNEI. The CDR3 region is CASSELAFTQYF. The CDR3 DNA is TGTGCCAGCAGTGAATTGGCGTTCACGCAGTATTTT.

V and J are TRBV27 and TRBJ1-6; D might be TRBD1 (5 bases). The CDR3 has 15 amino acids. Germline CDR1 reads MNHEY; CDR2 reads SMNVEV (reference sequence). Trimming took 0 bases from V and 7 from J, leaving 10 bases between them. As DNA, the CDR3 is TGTGCCAGCAGTTTATCCTGGGACGGAAATTCACCCCTCCACTTT. Amino acid sequence: CASSLSWDGNSPLHF.

This rearrangement joins TRBV7-6 to TRBJ2-5; D may be TRBD2 (5 bases). The CDR3 totals 15 residues. Germline loops: CDR1 SGHVS, CDR2 FNYEAQ. Trimming left V 5 bases short and J 2 bases short, with 15 bases between. The CDR3 region has the DNA TGTGCCAGCAGCCCCCTAGCCCGCCCTCAAGAGACCCAGTACTTC. This sequence encodes CASSPLARPQETQYF.

The chain carries TRBV2 and TRBJ1-5; a possible D gene is TRBD1 (5 bases). Trimming took off 4 bases at V and 1 base at J, with 14 bases between the two ends. Germline values: CDR1 SNHLY, CDR2 FYNNEI. The CDR3 extends over 16 amino acids. The CDR3 here is CASSVQAGGSNQPQHF. As DNA, the CDR3 is TGTGCCAGCAGTGTACAGGCCGGAGGGAGCAATCAGCCCCAGCATTTT.

This clone occurred once. The chain has TRBV5-1 and TRBJ1-1; a weak D match, TRBD1 (5 bases). Germline-derived CDR1 and CDR2 are SGHRS and YFSETQ. The CDR3 loop spans 15 amino acids. V dropped 4 bases and J dropped 0 bases, with 13 bases sitting between them. CDR3 region: CASSDLQGLNTEAFF. Here the CDR3 DNA reads TGCGCCAGCAGCGACCTCCAGGGTTTGAACACTGAAGCTTTCTTT.

The chain carries TRBV7-9 and TRBJ2-2; D is unclear. The length of the CDR3 is 12 residues. Trimming took off 7 bases at V and 5 bases at J, with 8 bases between the two ends. Germline CDR1 reads SEHNR; CDR2 reads FQNEAQ (reference sequence). The DNA of the CDR3 is TGTGCCAGCACCGTAGGAACCGGGGAGCTGTTTTTT. Translation: CASTVGTGELFF. The full variable domain, its missing parts supplied by reference TRBV7-9 and TRBJ2-2, is DTGVSQNPRHKITKRGQNVTFRCDPISEHNRLYWYRQTLGQGPEFLTYFQNEAQLEKSRLLSDRFSAERPKGSFSTLEIQRTEQGDSAMYLCASTVGTGELFFGEGSRLTVL.

The chain links TRBV28 to TRBJ2-7; TRBD1 matches 8 bases. The CDR3 spans 15 residues. V shed 5 bases and J 0 bases; nucleotides not matched to a gene: 6. Germline values: CDR1 MDHEN, CDR2 SYDVKM. CDR3 loop: CASSGQGISSYEQYF. The CDR3 DNA follows: TGTGCCAGCAGTGGACAGGGTATTAGCTCCTACGAGCAGTACTTC.

This clone was found a few times. The rearrangement links TRBV20-1 to TRBJ2-2; tentative D call: TRBD2 (6 bases). Germline assignment: CDR1 DFQATT and CDR2 SNEGSKA (reference sequence). With 3 bases removed from V and 8 bases from J, the gap between germline ends came to 13 bases. The CDR3 runs 13 residues. The CDR3 loop is CSASGLAYGELFF. CDR3 nucleotides: TGCAGTGCTAGTGGGCTAGCGTATGGGGAGCTGTTTTTT.

The rearrangement joins TRBV11-2 to TRBJ2-1; 7 nucleotides agree with TRBD1. The CDR3 runs 12 residues. The germline V gene has CDR1 SGHAT and CDR2 FQNNGV. Trimming at V came to 4 bases and at J to 7 bases, leaving 1 base not matched to a gene. The CDR3 nucleotides read TGTGCCAGCAGCTGGGACAGAAATGAGCAGTTCTTC. Amino acids: CASSWDRNEQFF.

The V gene is TRBV28, the J gene TRBJ1-5; perhaps TRBD1 as D (6 bases). The V end was cut by 3 bases, the J end by 9 bases, with 18 bases between. The CDR3 runs 15 residues. Germline V gene sequence: CDR1 MDHEN, CDR2 SYDVKM. CDR3 loop: CASSLAGTNQWPQHF. Written as DNA, the CDR3 is TGTGCCAGCAGTTTGGCCGGGACAAACCAATGGCCCCAGCATTTT.

V is TRBV27 and J is TRBJ2-2; D is unclear. Germline CDR1 MNHEY, CDR2 SMNVEV (reference sequence). This CDR3 has 13 residues. V was cut by 5 bases and J by 6 bases, with 10 bases left in between. The CDR3 nucleotides read TGTGCCAGCAGTCCCTTTCAGGCCGGGGAGCTGTTTTTT. Protein sequence: CASSPFQAGELFF.